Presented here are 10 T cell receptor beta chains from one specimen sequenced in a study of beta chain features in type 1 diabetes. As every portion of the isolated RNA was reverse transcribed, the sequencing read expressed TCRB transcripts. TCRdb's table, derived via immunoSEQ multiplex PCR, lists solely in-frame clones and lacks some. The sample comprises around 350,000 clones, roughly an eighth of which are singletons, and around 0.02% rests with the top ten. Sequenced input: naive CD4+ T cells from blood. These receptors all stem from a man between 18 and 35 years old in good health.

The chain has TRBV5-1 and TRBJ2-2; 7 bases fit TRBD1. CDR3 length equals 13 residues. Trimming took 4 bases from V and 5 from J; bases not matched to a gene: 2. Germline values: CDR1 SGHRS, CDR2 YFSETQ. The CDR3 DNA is TGCGCCAGCAGCCAACAGGGGACCGGGGAGCTGTTTTTT. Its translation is CASSQQGTGELFF.

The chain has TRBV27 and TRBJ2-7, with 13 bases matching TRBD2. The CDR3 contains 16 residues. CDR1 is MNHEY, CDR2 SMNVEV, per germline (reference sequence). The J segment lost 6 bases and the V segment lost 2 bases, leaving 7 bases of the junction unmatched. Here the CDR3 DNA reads TGTGCCAGCAGTTTAACACTAGCGGGGGGGCTCTTCGAGCAGTACTTC. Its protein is CASSLTLAGGLFEQYF.

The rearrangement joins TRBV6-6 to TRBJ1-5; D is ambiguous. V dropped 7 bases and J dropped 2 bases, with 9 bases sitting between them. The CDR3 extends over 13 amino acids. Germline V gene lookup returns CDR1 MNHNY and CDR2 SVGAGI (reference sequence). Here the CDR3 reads CASNDNRNQPQHF. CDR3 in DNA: TGTGCCAGCAACGACAATCGCAATCAGCCCCAGCATTTT.

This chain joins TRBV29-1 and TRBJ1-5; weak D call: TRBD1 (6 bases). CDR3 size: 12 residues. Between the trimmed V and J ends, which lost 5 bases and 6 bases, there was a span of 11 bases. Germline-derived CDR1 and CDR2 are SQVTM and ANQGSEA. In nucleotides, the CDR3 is TGCAGCGTTTCGGGGGGCGGTCAGCCCCAGCATTTT. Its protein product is CSVSGGGQPQHF. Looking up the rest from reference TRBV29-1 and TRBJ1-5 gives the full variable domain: SAVISQKPSRDICQRGTSLTIQCQVDSQVTMMFWYRQQPGQSLTLIATANQGSEATYESGFVIDKFPISRPNLTFSTLTVSNMSPEDSSIYLCSVSGGGQPQHFGDGTRLSIL.

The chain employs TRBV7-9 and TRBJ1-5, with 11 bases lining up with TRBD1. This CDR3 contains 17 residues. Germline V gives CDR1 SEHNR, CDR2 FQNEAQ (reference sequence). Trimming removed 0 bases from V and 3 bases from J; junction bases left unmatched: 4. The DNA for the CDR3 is TGTGCCAGCAGCTTAGCTCGTGGACAGGGGGCCAATCAGCCCCAGCATTTT. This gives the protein CASSLARGQGANQPQHF.

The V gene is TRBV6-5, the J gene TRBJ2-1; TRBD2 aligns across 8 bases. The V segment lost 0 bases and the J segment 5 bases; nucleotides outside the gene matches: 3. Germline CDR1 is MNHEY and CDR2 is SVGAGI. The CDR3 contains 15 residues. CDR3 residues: CASSYSRGVHNEQFF. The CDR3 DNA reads TGTGCCAGCAGTTACTCGCGGGGGGTCCACAATGAGCAGTTCTTC.

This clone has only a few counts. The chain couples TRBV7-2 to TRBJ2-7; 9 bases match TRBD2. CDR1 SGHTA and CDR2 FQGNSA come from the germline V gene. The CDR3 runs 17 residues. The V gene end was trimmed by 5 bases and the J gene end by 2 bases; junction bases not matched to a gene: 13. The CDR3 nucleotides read TGTGCCAGCAGCCCACGAGGGCTAGCGGGGAGAACCTACGAGCAGTACTTC. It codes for CASSPRGLAGRTYEQYF.

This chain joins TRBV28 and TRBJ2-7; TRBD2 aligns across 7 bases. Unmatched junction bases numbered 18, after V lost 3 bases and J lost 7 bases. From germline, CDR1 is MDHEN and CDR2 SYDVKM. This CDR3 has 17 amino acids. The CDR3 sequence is CASSFLATSALPMEQYF. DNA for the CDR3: TGTGCCAGCAGTTTTCTAGCCACTAGCGCCCTCCCTATGGAGCAGTACTTC.

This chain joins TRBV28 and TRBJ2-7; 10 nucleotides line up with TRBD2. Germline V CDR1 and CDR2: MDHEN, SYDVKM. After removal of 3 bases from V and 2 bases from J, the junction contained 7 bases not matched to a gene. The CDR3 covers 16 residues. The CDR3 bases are TGTGCCAGCAGTTTTAGGCTAGCGGGAGCCCCCTACGAGCAGTACTTC. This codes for CASSFRLAGAPYEQYF.

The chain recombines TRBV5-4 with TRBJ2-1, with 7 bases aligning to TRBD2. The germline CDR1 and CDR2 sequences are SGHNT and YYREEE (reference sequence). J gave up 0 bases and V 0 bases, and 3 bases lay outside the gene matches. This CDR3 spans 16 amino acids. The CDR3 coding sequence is TGTGCCAGCAGCTTGGGACTAGCCCCCTCCTACAATGAGCAGTTCTTC. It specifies CASSLGLAPSYNEQFF. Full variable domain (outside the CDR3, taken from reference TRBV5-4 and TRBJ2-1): ETGVTQSPTHLIKTRGQQVTLRCSSQSGHNTVSWYQQALGQGPQFIFQYYREEENGRGNFPPRFSGLQFPNYSSELNVNALELDDSALYLCASSLGLAPSYNEQFFGPGTRLTVL.